This TCR beta chain was sequenced for a study of beta chain features in type 1 diabetes. To note about this clone: What it recognizes is unknown. Other nucleotide sequences in the sample specify the same CDR3.

Expressed TCRB transcripts were sequenced after all isolated RNA was converted to cDNA. Sequenced by immunoSEQ multiplex PCR; TCRdb stores in-frame clones only, minus some. The sample has some 500,000 clones, 10% to 12% seen once. The CDR3 is made up of 17 amino acids. Per the germline V gene, CDR1 is MGHRA and CDR2 is YSYEKL. V shed 1 base and J 3 bases; nucleotides not matched to a gene: 9. Notes on the study in general: There was a moderate but significant shortening of TCRB CDR3s in all four CD4+ subsets of Type 1 diabetes patients. Compared with healthy donors, patients appeared to share more similar naive, central memory and regulatory TCRB repertoires. Since sequencing was performed on cDNA, cells with high TCR expression could be over-represented.

This chain joins TRBV4-1 and TRBJ2-3; 8 nucleotides match TRBD1. Sequencing was carried out using naive CD4+ T cells from blood. This receptor was taken from a woman between 18 and 30 years old in good health. Written as DNA, the CDR3 is TGCGCCAGCAGCCAAGCCGGGACAGGAGGGAGTACAGATACGCAGTATTTT. Translating gives CASSQAGTGGSTDTQYF.